This T cell receptor beta chain stems from a study of cytomegalovirus exposure and HLA in healthy donors. Notes on the study in general: Previous analysis showed most TCR beta V segments were productive about 87% or about 30% of the time.

13 Jbeta primers and 60 Vbeta primers were used for the PCR. The repertoire was sequenced with immunoSEQ multiplex PCR; TCRdb's copy has only in-frame clones and lacks some. Found here are roughly 190,000 clones, roughly 75% of them singletons; the top ten hold approximately 4.6%. This clone was detected a few times. The antigen is not known. V was pared by 4 bases and J by 0 bases, with 11 bases between. CDR3 size: 15 residues. Germline values: CDR1 SGHRS, CDR2 YFSETQ. Sequenced sample: PBMCs. This sequence was found in a man aged 25 to 40 in good health and CMV-seropositive. The genes are TRBV5-1 and TRBJ2-1; no clear D gene. CDR3 sequence (DNA): TGCGCCAGCAGCCTGTTGCCCAGCTCCTACAATGAGCAGTTCTTC. This translates into CASSLLPSSYNEQFF.